A single sample is the source of the 5 T cell receptor beta chains below, sequenced in a study of T cell clones after liver transplantation (dated by TCRdb to between 2017 and 2020). Libraries were built with the immunoSEQ multiplex PCR assay. Entries here come from immuneACCESS through TCRdb and include only in-frame sequences with V and J called. Some clones fail to appear in such tables; in the studies checked, an unresolved V gene covers under half of the shortfall, and the cause of the remainder is unknown. The table for this sample lists approximately 68,000 clones; approximately 80% of them were counted only once. In total, the top ten clones hold about 0.6% of the sample. The time point label, read with the paper, signifies: pre-transplant. Source: CD4+ T cells from blood, taken before liver transplant. These receptor sequences come from a human donor who received a liver transplant.

The chain uses TRBV5-1 and TRBJ2-7, with TRBD2 matching over 10 bases. CDR1 SGHRS and CDR2 YFSETQ come from the germline V gene. This CDR3 has 16 residues. V shed 2 bases and J 3 bases; nucleotides not matched to a gene: 8. The chain's CDR3 is CASSLQLSSGSYEQYF. For the CDR3, the DNA is TGCGCCAGCAGCTTACAGCTATCTAGCGGGAGCTACGAGCAGTACTTC.

CDR3 DNA sequence: TGCGCCAGCAGCTTCGACAGGGGACCTAGCACAGATACGCAGTATTTT. It codes for CASSFDRGPSTDTQYF. This rearrangement joins TRBV5-1 to TRBJ2-3, with TRBD1 identical over 8 bases. The junction had 5 bases not matched to a gene; V was cut back by 2 bases and J by 0 bases. CDR1 is SGHRS, CDR2 YFSETQ, per germline. The CDR3 covers 16 residues.

The rearrangement links TRBV9 to TRBJ2-3, with a possible D match to TRBD1 (5 bases). Trimming cost V 0 bases and J 2 bases, with 7 bases left between them. CDR3 size: 14 residues. Germline V gene sequence: CDR1 SGDLS, CDR2 YYNGEE. The CDR3 here is CASSVEGYTDTQYF. The CDR3 DNA reads as TGTGCCAGCAGCGTAGAGGGGTACACAGATACGCAGTATTTT.

This chain connects TRBV11-3 to TRBJ1-1, with D unclear. Germline loops: CDR1 SGHNT, CDR2 YENEEA. V lost 1 base and J lost 7, with 7 bases in between. This CDR3 spans 12 amino acids. The CDR3 bases are TGTGCCAGCAGCTTAGGTGGCGGTGAAGCTTTCTTT. Protein sequence: CASSLGGGEAFF.

This clone occurred a few times. The V call is TRBV5-1, the J call TRBJ2-1, with D possibly matching TRBD2 (6 bases). Per the germline V gene, CDR1 is SGHRS and CDR2 is YFSETQ. The CDR3 sequence is 15 residues long. V dropped 5 bases and J dropped 5 bases, with 17 bases sitting between them. The CDR3 loop is CASRLDPGTHNEQFF. The CDR3 nucleotides are TGCGCCAGCAGGCTGGACCCCGGGACTCACAATGAGCAGTTCTTC. Based on the CDR3 plus reference TRBV5-1 and TRBJ2-1, the full variable domain is KAGVTQTPRYLIKTRGQQVTLSCSPISGHRSVSWYQQTPGQGLQFLFEYFSETQRNKGNFPGRFSGRQFSNSRSEMNVSTLELGDSALYLCASRLDPGTHNEQFFGPGTRLTVL.